This T cell receptor beta chain was captured by sequencing in a study of blood T cell repertoires in COVID-19. On the study more broadly: From the United States, Italy and Spain came samples of acute and convalescent COVID-19. Nucleic acid was either cDNA or gDNA, and it came from T cells, B-cell-depleted T cells, or PBMCs.

Per the original data handling: Nucleated cell counts were estimated from reference gene primer amplification. This table comes from immunoSEQ multiplex PCR, and its TCRdb copy is limited to in-frame clones, with some not included. V and J calls and clone size are copied from that table; D and trimming were computed from the DNA. The data contain 300,000 to 400,000 clones, approximately 90% of them seen just once; the ten biggest clones take up around 0.91%. Participants were placed into cohorts based on the clinical history they reported. V lost 0 bases to trimming and J lost 10 bases, with 7 bases between them. This CDR3 has 12 residues. Germline CDR1 and CDR2: SGHVS and FNYEAQ.

This receptor was obtained from a woman younger than 45 with acute COVID-19. Sequencing was carried out using PBMCs or T cells enriched from blood (not recorded which). V and J are TRBV7-6 and TRBJ2-1; no firm D call. CDR3 protein: CASSLATAEQFF. The CDR3, as DNA: TGTGCCAGCAGCTTAGCCACAGCAGAGCAGTTCTTC.